This TCR beta chain was documented in a study of early T cells in non-severe SARS-CoV-2 infection. Trimming removed 3 bases at V and 8 bases at J, with 13 bases between. The CDR3 has 13 amino acids. Germline CDR1 is MGHRA and CDR2 is YSYEKL. TCRdb re-called the 5' RACE reads with MiXCR, one entry per CDR3 protein. The data contain tens of thousands of distinct CDR3 sequences, about 5.6% of them singletons. Input material: whole blood. This chain connects TRBV4-1 to TRBJ1-2; D call uncertain. The receptor was isolated from an adult who was a healthcare worker with PCR-confirmed SARS-CoV-2 infection or an uninfected control (not recorded which). The CDR3 reads CASSQTTRLGYTF. The CDR3 DNA is TGCGCCAGCAGCCAGACTACCCGCCTGGGCTACACCTTC.